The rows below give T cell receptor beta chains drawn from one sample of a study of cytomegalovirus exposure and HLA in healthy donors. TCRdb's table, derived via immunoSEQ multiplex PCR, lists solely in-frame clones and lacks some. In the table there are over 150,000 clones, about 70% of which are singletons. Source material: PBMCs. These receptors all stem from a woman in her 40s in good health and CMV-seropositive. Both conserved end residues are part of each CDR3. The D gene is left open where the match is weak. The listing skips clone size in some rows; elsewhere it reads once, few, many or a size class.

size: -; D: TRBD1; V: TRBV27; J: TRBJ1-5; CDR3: CASGTVNQPQHF; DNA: TGTGCCAGCGGGACAGTCAATCAGCCCCAGCATTTT
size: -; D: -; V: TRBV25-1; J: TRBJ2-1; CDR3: CASSESMGVDNEQFF; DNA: TGTGCCAGCAGTGAATCTATGGGAGTAGACAATGAGCAGTTCTTC
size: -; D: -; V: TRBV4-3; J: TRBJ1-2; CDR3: CASSQEMSGYYGYTF; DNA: TGCGCCAGCAGCCAAGAGATGTCCGGGTATTATGGCTACACCTTC
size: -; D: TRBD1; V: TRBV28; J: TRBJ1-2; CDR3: CAIPGQTYGYTF; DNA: TGTGCCATACCGGGACAGACATATGGCTACACCTTC
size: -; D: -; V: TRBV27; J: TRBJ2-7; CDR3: CASSPLSSYEQYF; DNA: TGTGCCAGCAGTCCCTTGAGCTCCTACGAGCAGTACTTC
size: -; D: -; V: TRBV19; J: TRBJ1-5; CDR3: CASSIDPVEGVYQPQNF; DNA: TGTGCCAGTAGTATAGATCCCGTCGAGGGGGTTTATCAGCCCCAGAATTTT
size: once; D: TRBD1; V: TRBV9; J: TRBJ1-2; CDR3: CASSVLGQGEYGYTF; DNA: TGTGCCAGCAGCGTTTTAGGACAGGGGGAGTATGGCTACACCTTC
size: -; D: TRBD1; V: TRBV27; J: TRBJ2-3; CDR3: CATRQGTQYF; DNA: TGTGCCACCAGACAGGGAACGCAGTATTTT
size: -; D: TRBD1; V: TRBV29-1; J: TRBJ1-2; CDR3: CSVVHPDRVNGYTF; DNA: TGCAGCGTTGTTCACCCGGACAGGGTAAATGGCTACACCTTC
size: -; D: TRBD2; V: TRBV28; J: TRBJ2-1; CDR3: CASSLTSGITGSNEQFF; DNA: TGTGCCAGCAGTTTAACAAGCGGGATAACAGGAAGCAATGAGCAGTTCTTC
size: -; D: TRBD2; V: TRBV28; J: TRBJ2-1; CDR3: CASSLAGGGYNEQFF; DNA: TGTGCCAGCAGTTTAGCGGGAGGAGGTTACAATGAGCAGTTCTTC
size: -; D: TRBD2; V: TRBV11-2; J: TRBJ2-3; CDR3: CASSQGTSGGALDTQYF; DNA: TGTGCCAGCAGCCAAGGGACTAGCGGGGGGGCCCTAGATACGCAGTATTTT
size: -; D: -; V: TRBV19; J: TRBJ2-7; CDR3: CASRERDKSYEQYF; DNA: TGTGCCAGCCGCGAGCGGGACAAATCCTACGAGCAGTACTTC
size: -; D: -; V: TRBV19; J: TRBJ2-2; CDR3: CASQSASNTGELFF; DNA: TGTGCCAGTCAAAGCGCCTCGAACACCGGGGAGCTGTTTTTT
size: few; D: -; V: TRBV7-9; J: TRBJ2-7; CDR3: CASSSRDWLLGEQYF; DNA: TGTGCCAGCAGCAGCCGGGACTGGCTTCTCGGGGAGCAGTACTTC
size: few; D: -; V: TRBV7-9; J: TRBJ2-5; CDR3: CASSPSGGRETQYF; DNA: TGTGCCAGCAGCCCTAGTGGGGGCAGGGAGACCCAGTACTTC
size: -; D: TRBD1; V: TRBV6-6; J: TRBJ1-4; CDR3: CASSYFSTGDNEKLFF; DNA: TGTGCCAGCAGTTACTTCTCGACAGGGGATAATGAAAAACTGTTTTTT
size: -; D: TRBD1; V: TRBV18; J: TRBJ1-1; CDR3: CASSLGQRQEAFF; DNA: TGTGCCAGCTCATTGGGACAGCGTCAAGAAGCTTTCTTT
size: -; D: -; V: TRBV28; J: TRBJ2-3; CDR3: CASSLYRVVDTQYF; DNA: TGTGCCAGCAGTTTATACAGGGTTGTAGATACGCAGTATTTT
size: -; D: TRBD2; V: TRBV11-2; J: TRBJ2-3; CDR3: CASSPLGGGGPSDTQYF; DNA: TGTGCCAGCAGTCCCCTGGGTGGCGGGGGGCCATCAGATACGCAGTATTTT
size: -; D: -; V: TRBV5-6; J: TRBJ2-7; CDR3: CASSLPSSYEQYF; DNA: TGTGCCAGCAGCTTGCCGAGCTCCTACGAGCAGTACTTC
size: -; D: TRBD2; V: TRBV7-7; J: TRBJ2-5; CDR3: CASSVSLAGRGETQYF; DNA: TGTGCTAGCAGTGTAAGCCTAGCGGGGCGGGGAGAGACCCAGTACTTC
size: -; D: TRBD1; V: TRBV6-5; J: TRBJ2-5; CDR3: CASSYQQGEETQYF; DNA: TGTGCCAGCAGTTACCAACAGGGGGAAGAGACCCAGTACTTC
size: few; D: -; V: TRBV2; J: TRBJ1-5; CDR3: CASSRDIGQPQHF; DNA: TGTGCCAGCAGCCGGGACATTGGTCAGCCCCAGCATTTT
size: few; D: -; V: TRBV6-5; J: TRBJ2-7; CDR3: CASPLNCYEQYF; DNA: TGTGCCAGCCCACTAAATTGCTACGAGCAGTACTTC
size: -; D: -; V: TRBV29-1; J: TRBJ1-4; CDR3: CSVGHRTNEKLFF; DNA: TGCAGCGTTGGTCACAGGACTAATGAAAAACTGTTTTTT
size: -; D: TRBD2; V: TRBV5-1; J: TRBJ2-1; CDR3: CASSLDSGGAGEQFF; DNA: TGCGCCAGCAGTTTAGATAGCGGGGGGGCCGGTGAGCAGTTCTTC
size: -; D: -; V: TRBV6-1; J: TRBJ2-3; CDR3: CASFRDLTDTQYF; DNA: TGTGCCAGCTTCCGGGATTTGACAGATACGCAGTATTTT
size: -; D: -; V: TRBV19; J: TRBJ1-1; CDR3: CASRRETEAFF; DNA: TGTGCCAGTAGGCGAGAGACTGAAGCTTTCTTT
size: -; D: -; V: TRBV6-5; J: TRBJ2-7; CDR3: CASSYSTGGGEQYF; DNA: TGTGCCAGCAGTTACTCAACTGGAGGTGGCGAGCAGTACTTC
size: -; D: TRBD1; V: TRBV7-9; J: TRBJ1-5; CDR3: CASSLGQGAGLASNQPQHF; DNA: TGTGCCAGCAGCTTAGGGCAGGGGGCCGGTCTAGCAAGCAATCAGCCCCAGCATTTT
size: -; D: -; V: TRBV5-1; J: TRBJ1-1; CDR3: CASSLDRVGDTEAFF; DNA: TGCGCCAGCAGCTTGGACAGGGTAGGGGACACTGAAGCTTTCTTT
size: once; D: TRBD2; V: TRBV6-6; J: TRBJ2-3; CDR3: CASSYEGLAGDTQYF; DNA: TGTGCCAGCAGTTATGAGGGACTAGCGGGAGATACGCAGTATTTT
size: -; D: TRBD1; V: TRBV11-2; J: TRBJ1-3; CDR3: CASSLPGTGGNTIYF; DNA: TGTGCCAGCAGCCTCCCCGGGACAGGGGGAAACACCATATATTTT
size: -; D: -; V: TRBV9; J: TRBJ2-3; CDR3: CASSVAGTRADTQYF; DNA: TGTGCCAGCAGCGTCGCCGGGACTCGAGCAGATACGCAGTATTTT
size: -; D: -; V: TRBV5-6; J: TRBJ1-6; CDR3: CASSLYVTGGNSPLHF; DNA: TGTGCCAGCAGCTTGTACGTTACAGGTGGCAATTCACCCCTCCACTTT
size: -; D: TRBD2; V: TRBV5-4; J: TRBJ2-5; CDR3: CASSSGTSGSLRETQYF; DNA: TGTGCCAGCAGCTCAGGGACTAGCGGGAGTCTGAGAGAGACCCAGTACTTC
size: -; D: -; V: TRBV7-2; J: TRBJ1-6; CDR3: CASSSGQGSTPLHF; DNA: TGTGCCAGCAGCTCCGGACAAGGAAGTACACCCCTCCACTTT
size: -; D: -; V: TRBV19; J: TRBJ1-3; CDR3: CASSPGQSSGNTIYF; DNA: TGTGCCAGTAGCCCAGGACAGAGCTCTGGAAACACCATATATTTT
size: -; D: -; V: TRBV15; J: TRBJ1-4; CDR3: CATSRDGGIPNEKLFF; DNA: TGTGCCACCAGCAGAGACGGAGGCATCCCTAATGAAAAACTGTTTTTT
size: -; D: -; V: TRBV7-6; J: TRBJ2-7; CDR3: CASAPEETGCEQYF; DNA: TGTGCCAGCGCCCCCGAAGAAACAGGGTGCGAGCAGTACTTC
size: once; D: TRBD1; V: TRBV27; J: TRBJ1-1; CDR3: CASTRTGENTEAFF; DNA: TGTGCCAGCACCAGGACAGGAGAGAACACTGAAGCTTTCTTT
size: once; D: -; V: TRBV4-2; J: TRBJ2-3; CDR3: CASSVQGPDYILDTQYF; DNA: TGTGCCAGCAGCGTACAAGGGCCGGACTATATATTAGATACGCAGTATTTT
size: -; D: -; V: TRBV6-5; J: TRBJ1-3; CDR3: CASSYGTPSSGNTIYF; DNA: TGTGCCAGCAGTTACGGGACACCCAGCTCTGGAAACACCATATATTTT
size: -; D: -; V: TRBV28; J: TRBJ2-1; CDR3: CASSLSQNNEQFF; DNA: TGTGCCAGCAGTTTATCCCAGAACAATGAGCAGTTCTTC